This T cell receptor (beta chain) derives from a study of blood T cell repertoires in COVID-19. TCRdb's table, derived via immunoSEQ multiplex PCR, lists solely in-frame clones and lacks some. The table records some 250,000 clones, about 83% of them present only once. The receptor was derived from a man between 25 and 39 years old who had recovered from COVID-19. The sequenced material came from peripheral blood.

The CDR3 bases are TGCGCCAGCAGCTTCTCAGGGGGCGTCGCTGAAGCTTTCTTT. Protein sequence: CASSFSGGVAEAFF. The V call is TRBV5-1, the J call TRBJ1-1; 8 positions match TRBD1. Trimming cost V 2 bases and J 6 bases; bases outside gene matches: 6. CDR1 is SGHRS and CDR2 is YFSETQ in the germline V gene. The CDR3 is made up of 14 amino acids.